The present entry profiles one T cell receptor beta chain with its context. The record originates from a study of blood T cell repertoires in COVID-19. Clones were sequenced by immunoSEQ multiplex PCR, and TCRdb holds only the in-frame ones, with some missing. The sample lists some 490,000 clones, roughly 85% occurring once. V lost 3 bases and J lost 0; bases outside the gene matches: 12. The CDR3 has 18 residues. CDR1 and CDR2 from the germline V gene are WNHNN and SYGVQD (reference sequence). Sequencing was performed on peripheral blood. The genes are TRBV10-1 and TRBJ2-3; TRBD2 aligns across 7 bases. The clonotype was recovered from a human donor in a cohort sampled during active COVID-19. DNA for the CDR3: TGCGCCAGCAGTGACGACCCGGCTAGCGGCGCTAGCACAGATACGCAGTATTTT. Translating it yields CASSDDPASGASTDTQYF.